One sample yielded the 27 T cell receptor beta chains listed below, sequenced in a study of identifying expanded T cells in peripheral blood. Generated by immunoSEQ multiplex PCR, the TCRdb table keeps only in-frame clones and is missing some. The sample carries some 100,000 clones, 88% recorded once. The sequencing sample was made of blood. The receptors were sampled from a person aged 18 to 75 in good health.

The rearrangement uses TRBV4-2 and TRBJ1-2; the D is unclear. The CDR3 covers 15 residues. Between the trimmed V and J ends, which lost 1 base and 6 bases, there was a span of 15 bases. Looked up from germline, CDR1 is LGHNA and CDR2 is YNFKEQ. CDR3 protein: CASSQAYLTTNGYTF. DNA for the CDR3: TGTGCCAGCAGCCAAGCATATTTGACCACCAATGGCTACACCTTC.

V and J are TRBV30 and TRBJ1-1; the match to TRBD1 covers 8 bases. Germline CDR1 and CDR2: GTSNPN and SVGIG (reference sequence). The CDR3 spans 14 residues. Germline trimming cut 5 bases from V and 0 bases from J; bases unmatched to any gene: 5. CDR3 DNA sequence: TGTGCCTGGGACAGGGGTCCTATGAACACTGAAGCTTTCTTT. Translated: CAWDRGPMNTEAFF.

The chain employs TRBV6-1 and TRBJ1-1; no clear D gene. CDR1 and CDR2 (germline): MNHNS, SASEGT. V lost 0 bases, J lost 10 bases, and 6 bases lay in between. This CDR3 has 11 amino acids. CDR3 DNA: TGTGCCAGCAGTGAAGCGTTATCAGCTTTCTTT. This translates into CASSEALSAFF.

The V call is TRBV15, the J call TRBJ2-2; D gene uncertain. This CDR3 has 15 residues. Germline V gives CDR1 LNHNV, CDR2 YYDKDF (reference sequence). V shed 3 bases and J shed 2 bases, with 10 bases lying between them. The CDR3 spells CATSSGRSNTGELFF. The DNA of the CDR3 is TGTGCCACCAGCAGTGGCAGGTCCAACACCGGGGAGCTGTTTTTT.

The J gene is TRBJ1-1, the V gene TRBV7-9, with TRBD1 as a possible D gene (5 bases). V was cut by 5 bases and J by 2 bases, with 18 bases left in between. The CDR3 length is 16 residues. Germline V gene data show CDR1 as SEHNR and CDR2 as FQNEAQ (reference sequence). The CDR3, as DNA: TGTGCCAGCAGCATTGGCCCGGGACGGATTAACACTGAAGCTTTCTTT. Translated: CASSIGPGRINTEAFF. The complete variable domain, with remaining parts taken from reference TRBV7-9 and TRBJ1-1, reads DTGVSQNPRHKITKRGQNVTFRCDPISEHNRLYWYRQTLGQGPEFLTYFQNEAQLEKSRLLSDRFSAERPKGSFSTLEIQRTEQGDSAMYLCASSIGPGRINTEAFFGQGTRLTVV.

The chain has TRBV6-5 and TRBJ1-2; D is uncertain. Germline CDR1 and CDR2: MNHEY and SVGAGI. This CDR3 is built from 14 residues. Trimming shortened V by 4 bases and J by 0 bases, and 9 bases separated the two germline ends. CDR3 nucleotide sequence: TGTGCCAGCAGTTCGCCTCATACTAACTATGGCTACACCTTC. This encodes CASSSPHTNYGYTF.

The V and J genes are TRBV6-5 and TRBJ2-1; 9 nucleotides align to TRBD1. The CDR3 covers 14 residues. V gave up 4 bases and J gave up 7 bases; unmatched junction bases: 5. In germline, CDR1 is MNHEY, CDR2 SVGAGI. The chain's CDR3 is CASSWTGVGNEQFF. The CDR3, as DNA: TGTGCCAGCAGTTGGACAGGGGTCGGGAATGAGCAGTTCTTC.

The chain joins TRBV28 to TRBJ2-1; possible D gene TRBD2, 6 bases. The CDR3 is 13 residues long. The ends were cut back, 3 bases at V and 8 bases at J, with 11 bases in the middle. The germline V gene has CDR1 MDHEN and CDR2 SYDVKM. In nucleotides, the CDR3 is TGTGCCAGCAGTTTGGGAGGTGGGGATGAGCAGTTCTTC. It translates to CASSLGGGDEQFF.

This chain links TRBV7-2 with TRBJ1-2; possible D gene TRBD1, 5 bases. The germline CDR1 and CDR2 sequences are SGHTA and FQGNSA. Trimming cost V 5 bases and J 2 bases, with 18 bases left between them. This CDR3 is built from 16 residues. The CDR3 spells CASSQSFDRRNYGYTF. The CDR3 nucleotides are TGTGCCAGCAGCCAGAGCTTTGACAGAAGAAACTATGGCTACACCTTC. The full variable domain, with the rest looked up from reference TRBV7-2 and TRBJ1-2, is GAGVSQSPSNKVTEKGKDVELRCDPISGHTALYWYRQSLGQGLEFLIYFQGNSAPDKSGLPSDRFSAERTGGSVSTLTIQRTQQEDSAVYLCASSQSFDRRNYGYTFGSGTRLTVV.

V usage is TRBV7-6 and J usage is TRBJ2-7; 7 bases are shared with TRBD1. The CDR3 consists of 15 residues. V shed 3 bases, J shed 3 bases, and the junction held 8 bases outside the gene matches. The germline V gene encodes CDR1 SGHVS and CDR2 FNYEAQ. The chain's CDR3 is CASSLTPGQSYEQYF. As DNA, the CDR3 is TGTGCCAGCAGCTTGACTCCGGGACAGAGCTACGAGCAGTACTTC.

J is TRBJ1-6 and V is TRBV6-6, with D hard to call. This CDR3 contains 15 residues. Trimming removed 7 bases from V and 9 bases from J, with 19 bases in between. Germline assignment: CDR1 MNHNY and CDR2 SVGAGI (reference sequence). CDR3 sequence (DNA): TGTGCCAGCATCGACCACAGTCTCCTCGGTTCACCCCTCCACTTT. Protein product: CASIDHSLLGSPLHF.

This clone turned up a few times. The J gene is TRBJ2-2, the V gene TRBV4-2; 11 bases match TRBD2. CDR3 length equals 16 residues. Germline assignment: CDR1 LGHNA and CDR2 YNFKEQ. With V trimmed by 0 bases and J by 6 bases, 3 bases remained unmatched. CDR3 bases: TGTGCCAGCAGCCAAGAACTAGCGGGGGTGTCCGGGGAGCTGTTTTTT. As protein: CASSQELAGVSGELFF.

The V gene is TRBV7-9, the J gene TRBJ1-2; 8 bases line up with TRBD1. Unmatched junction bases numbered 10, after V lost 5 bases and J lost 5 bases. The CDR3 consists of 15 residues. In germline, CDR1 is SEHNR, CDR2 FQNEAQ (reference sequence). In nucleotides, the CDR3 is TGTGCCAGCAGCACGCAGGGGGCAGAGGGTTATGGCTACACCTTC. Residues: CASSTQGAEGYGYTF.

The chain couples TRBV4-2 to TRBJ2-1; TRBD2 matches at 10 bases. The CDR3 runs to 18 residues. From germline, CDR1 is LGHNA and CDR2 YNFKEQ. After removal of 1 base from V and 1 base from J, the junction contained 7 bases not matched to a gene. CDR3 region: CASSQAVAGGDSYNEQFF. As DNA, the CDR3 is TGTGCCAGCAGCCAAGCCGTAGCGGGGGGAGATTCCTACAATGAGCAGTTCTTC.

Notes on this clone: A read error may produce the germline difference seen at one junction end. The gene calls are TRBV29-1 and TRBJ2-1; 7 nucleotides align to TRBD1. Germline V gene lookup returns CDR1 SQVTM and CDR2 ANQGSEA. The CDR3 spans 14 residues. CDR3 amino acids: CSASIPGQYSEQFF. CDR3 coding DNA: TGCAGCGCCTCCATTCCGGGACAGTACAGTGAGCAGTTCTTC.

CDR3 DNA sequence: TGTGCCAGTAGTATTAGCGGCAGCTTCTATGGCTACACCTTC. It encodes CASSISGSFYGYTF. This rearrangement joins TRBV19 to TRBJ1-2; D not resolved. Per germline, CDR1 LNHDA and CDR2 SQIVND (reference sequence). The CDR3 is 14 residues long. V was clipped by 3 bases and J by 4 bases, with 12 bases between them.

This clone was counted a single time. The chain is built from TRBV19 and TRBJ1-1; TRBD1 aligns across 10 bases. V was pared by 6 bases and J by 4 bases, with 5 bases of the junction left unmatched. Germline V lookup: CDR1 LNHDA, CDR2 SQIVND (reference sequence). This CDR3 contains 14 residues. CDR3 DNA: TGTGCCAGTAGCCTAGACAGGGGGCTCACTGAAGCTTTCTTT. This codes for CASSLDRGLTEAFF.

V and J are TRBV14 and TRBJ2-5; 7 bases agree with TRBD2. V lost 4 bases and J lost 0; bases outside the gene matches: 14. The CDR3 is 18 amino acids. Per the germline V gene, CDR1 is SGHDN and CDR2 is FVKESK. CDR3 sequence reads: CASSLRKILAVNQETQYF. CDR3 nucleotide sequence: TGTGCCAGCAGCCTAAGAAAGATCCTAGCGGTCAACCAAGAGACCCAGTACTTC.

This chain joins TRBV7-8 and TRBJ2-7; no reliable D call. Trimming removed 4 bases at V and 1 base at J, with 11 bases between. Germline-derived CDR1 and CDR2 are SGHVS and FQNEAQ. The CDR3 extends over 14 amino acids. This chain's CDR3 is CASSSRYGSYEQYF. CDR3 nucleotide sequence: TGTGCCAGCAGCTCGAGGTATGGATCCTACGAGCAGTACTTC.

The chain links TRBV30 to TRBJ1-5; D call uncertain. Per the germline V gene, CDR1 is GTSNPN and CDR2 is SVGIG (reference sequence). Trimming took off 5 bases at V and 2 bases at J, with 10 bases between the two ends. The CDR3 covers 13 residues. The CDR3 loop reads CAWGGKGNQPQHF. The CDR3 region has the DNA TGTGCCTGGGGTGGCAAAGGCAATCAGCCCCAGCATTTT.

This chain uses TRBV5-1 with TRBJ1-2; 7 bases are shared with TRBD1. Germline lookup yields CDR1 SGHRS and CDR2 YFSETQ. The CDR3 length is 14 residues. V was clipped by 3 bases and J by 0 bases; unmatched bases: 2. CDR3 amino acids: CASSSTGANYGYTF. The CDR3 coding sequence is TGCGCCAGCAGCTCAACAGGGGCTAACTATGGCTACACCTTC.

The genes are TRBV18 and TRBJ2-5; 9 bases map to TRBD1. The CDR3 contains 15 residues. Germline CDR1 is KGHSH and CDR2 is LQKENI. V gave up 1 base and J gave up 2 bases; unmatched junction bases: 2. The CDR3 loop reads CASSPQGTGQETQYF. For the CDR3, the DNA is TGTGCCAGCTCACCACAGGGGACAGGGCAAGAGACCCAGTACTTC.

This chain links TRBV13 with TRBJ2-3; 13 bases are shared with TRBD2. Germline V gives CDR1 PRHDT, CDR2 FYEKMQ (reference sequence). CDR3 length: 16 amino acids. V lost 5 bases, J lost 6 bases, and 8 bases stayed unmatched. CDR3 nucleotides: TGTGCCAGCAGCCCCTCCACTAGCGGGAGGGCCGATACGCAGTATTTT. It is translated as CASSPSTSGRADTQYF.

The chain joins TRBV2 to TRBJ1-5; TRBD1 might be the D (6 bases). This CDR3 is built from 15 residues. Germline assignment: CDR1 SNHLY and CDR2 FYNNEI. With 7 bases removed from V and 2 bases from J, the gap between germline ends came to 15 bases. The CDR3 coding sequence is TGTGCCAGCACTATACAGACAGGTGGCAATCAGCCCCAGCATTTT. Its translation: CASTIQTGGNQPQHF.

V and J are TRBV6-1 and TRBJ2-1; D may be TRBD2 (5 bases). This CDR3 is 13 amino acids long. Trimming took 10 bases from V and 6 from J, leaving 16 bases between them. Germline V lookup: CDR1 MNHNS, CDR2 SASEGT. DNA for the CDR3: TGTGCCATGGCGTCGGGATTGTTCAATGAGCAGTTCTTC. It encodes CAMASGLFNEQFF.

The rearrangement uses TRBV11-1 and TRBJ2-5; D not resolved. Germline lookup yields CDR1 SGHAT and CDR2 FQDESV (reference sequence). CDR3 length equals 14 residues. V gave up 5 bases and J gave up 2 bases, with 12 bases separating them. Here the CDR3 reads CASSPSPRQETQYF. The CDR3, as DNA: TGTGCCAGCAGCCCCTCCCCGCGTCAAGAGACCCAGTACTTC.

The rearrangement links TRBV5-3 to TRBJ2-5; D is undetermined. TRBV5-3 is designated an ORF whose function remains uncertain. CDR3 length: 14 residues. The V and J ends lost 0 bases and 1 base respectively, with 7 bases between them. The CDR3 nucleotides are TGTGCCAGAAGCTTGGCTCATTTCCAAGAGACCCAGTACTTC. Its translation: CARSLAHFQETQYF.